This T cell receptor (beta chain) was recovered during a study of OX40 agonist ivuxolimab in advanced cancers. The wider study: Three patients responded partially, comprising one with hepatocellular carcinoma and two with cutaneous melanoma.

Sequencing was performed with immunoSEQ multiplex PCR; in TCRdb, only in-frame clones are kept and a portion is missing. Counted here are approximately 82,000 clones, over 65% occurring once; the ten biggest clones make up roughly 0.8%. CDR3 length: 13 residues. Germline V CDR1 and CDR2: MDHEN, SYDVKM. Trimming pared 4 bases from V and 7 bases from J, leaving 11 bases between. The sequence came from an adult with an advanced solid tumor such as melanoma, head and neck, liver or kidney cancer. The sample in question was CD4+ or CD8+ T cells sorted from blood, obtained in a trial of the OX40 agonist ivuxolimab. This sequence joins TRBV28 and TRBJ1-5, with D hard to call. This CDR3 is CASSYDPKQPQHF. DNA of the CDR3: TGTGCCAGCAGTTACGACCCTAAGCAGCCCCAGCATTTT.